This TCR beta chain was documented in a study of OX40 agonist ivuxolimab in advanced cancers. General study results and limits: Averaging showed that CD8+ T cells had more expanded clones than CD4+ did.

Repertoires were generated with immunoSEQ multiplex PCR, while TCRdb's copy carries only in-frame clones and drops some. The top ten clones hold roughly 0.59% of a sample with about 120,000 clones, 85% to 90% of them seen once. This clone was counted only a few times. The antigen is not known. The junction had 6 bases not matched to a gene; V was cut back by 4 bases and J by 0 bases. The germline CDR1 and CDR2 sequences are MGHRA and YSYEKL. The length of the CDR3 is 15 residues. The source was CD4+ or CD8+ T cells sorted from blood, collected in a trial of the OX40 agonist ivuxolimab. This receptor was taken from an adult with an advanced solid tumor such as melanoma, head and neck, liver or kidney cancer. The chain has TRBV4-1 and TRBJ2-7; TRBD2 matches 7 bases. Written as DNA, the CDR3 is TGCGCCAGCAGCCGACAAACGGGGGGCTCCTACGAGCAGTACTTC. Its translation: CASSRQTGGSYEQYF.